A selection of T cell receptor beta chains follows, all from one sample in a study of cytomegalovirus exposure and HLA in healthy donors. TCRdb's table, derived via immunoSEQ multiplex PCR, lists solely in-frame clones and lacks some. The sample consists of 75,000 to 100,000 clones, just over 70% of them appearing once. The sample comprised PBMCs. The receptors originated from a man in his sixties in good health and CMV-seronegative. Each CDR3 is given with its conserved first and last residue. The D gene is left open where the match is weak. The size of a clone is reported for some rows only, either as once, few or many, or as a class for expanded clones.

j_call	clone_size	d_call	v_call	cdr3_aa	cdr3_nt
TRBJ2-6	few	TRBD1	TRBV27	CASSLSGGRSGANVLTF	TGTGCCAGCAGTTTATCAGGGGGCCGGTCTGGGGCCAACGTCCTGACTTTC
TRBJ2-1	NA	NA	TRBV19	CASTPPRRGNEQFF	TGTGCCAGTACCCCCCCGCGTAGGGGGAATGAGCAGTTCTTC
TRBJ2-3	few	NA	TRBV5-1	CASSRESASTDTQYF	TGCGCCAGCAGCAGGGAGAGTGCTAGCACAGATACGCAGTATTTT
TRBJ2-1	NA	TRBD1	TRBV7-9	CASSPDRGYTNEQFF	TGTGCCAGCAGCCCGGACAGGGGGTATACCAATGAGCAGTTCTTC
TRBJ2-7	NA	NA	TRBV11-2	CASSLTAQQYF	TGTGCCAGCAGCTTGACAGCCCAGCAGTACTTC
TRBJ1-3	NA	NA	TRBV7-9	CASSQTRSKGNTIYF	TGTGCCAGCAGCCAGACAAGATCAAAGGGGAACACCATATATTTT
TRBJ2-7	few	NA	TRBV10-3	CAISMGRESYEQYF	TGTGCCATCAGTATGGGACGGGAGTCCTACGAGCAGTACTTC
TRBJ1-3	NA	NA	TRBV7-8	CASSLDFQLAGNTIYF	TGTGCCAGCAGCTTAGACTTTCAACTCGCTGGAAACACCATATATTTT
TRBJ2-7	NA	TRBD2	TRBV5-1	CASSFNGGAYEQYF	TGCGCCAGCAGCTTTAACGGGGGGGCCTACGAGCAGTACTTC
TRBJ2-3	NA	NA	TRBV1	CTSSHREGTDTQYF	TGCACCAGCAGCCATCGGGAGGGCACAGATACGCAGTATTTT
TRBJ2-2	NA	NA	TRBV5-1	CASTMTPQGLNTGELFF	TGCGCCAGCACCATGACACCCCAGGGGTTAAACACCGGGGAGCTGTTTTTT
TRBJ2-7	NA	NA	TRBV7-6	CASSLGSQGEYEQYF	TGTGCCAGCAGCTTAGGTTCGCAGGGCGAGTACGAGCAGTACTTC
TRBJ2-3	NA	TRBD1	TRBV28	CASRRDRGLSTDTQYF	TGTGCCAGCAGGAGGGACAGGGGGCTTAGCACAGATACGCAGTATTTT
TRBJ2-7	NA	NA	TRBV5-1	CASSLNSKSSYEQYF	TGCGCCAGCAGCTTGAACAGCAAGAGCTCCTACGAGCAGTACTTC
TRBJ2-7	NA	TRBD1	TRBV5-1	CASSAKLTGTGGYEQYF	TGCGCCAGCAGCGCCAAACTTACCGGGACAGGGGGCTACGAGCAGTACTTC
TRBJ2-7	NA	TRBD1	TRBV6-5	CASRLGQEYDEQYF	TGTGCCAGCAGGCTCGGACAGGAGTACGACGAGCAGTACTTC
TRBJ2-3	NA	TRBD2	TRBV7-2	CASSGAGLAGLSQYF	TGTGCCAGCAGCGGGGCGGGACTAGCGGGATTATCGCAGTATTTT
TRBJ1-1	NA	TRBD1	TRBV13	CASSYDRDGTEAFF	TGTGCCAGCAGCTACGACAGGGATGGCACTGAAGCTTTCTTT
TRBJ1-6	NA	NA	TRBV4-3	CASSHTGIANSPLHF	TGCGCCAGCAGCCATACCGGGATAGCTAATTCACCCCTCCACTTT
TRBJ2-1	NA	NA	TRBV20-1	CSASGRGQFF	TGCAGTGCTAGCGGGAGAGGGCAGTTCTTC
TRBJ2-7	NA	TRBD1	TRBV28	CASTHQGAGSYEQYF	TGTGCCAGCACCCACCAGGGGGCGGGATCCTACGAGCAGTACTTC
TRBJ2-3	NA	TRBD1	TRBV7-8	CASSAPGTERTDTQYF	TGTGCCAGCAGCGCCCCCGGGACAGAGAGAACAGATACGCAGTATTTT
TRBJ2-2	NA	NA	TRBV25-1	CASTKGVVSNTGELFF	TGTGCCAGCACCAAAGGGGTAGTATCGAACACCGGGGAGCTGTTTTTT
TRBJ2-2	NA	TRBD1	TRBV2	CASSPQGPTGELFF	TGTGCCAGCAGCCCACAGGGGCCCACCGGGGAGCTGTTTTTT
TRBJ2-5	NA	NA	TRBV5-1	CASSSTWISGEETQYF	TGCGCCAGCAGCTCTACGTGGATTAGCGGTGAAGAGACCCAGTACTTC
TRBJ2-5	NA	TRBD2	TRBV19	CASRLAGDLETQYF	TGTGCCAGTAGACTAGCGGGGGATTTAGAGACCCAGTACTTC
TRBJ1-4	NA	TRBD1	TRBV27	CASSRRDSEKLFF	TGTGCCAGCAGTCGACGGGACAGTGAAAAACTGTTTTTT
TRBJ1-1	NA	NA	TRBV9	CASSTPLSGGSLEAFF	TGTGCCAGCAGCACTCCCCTTTCGGGAGGGAGTTTAGAAGCTTTCTTT
TRBJ1-4	NA	NA	TRBV11-2	CASSLDPIEKLFF	TGTGCCAGCAGCTTAGATCCTATTGAAAAACTGTTTTTT
TRBJ2-1	NA	NA	TRBV5-6	CASSLGRGNYNEQFF	TGTGCCAGCAGCTTGGGCAGGGGAAACTACAATGAGCAGTTCTTC
TRBJ1-5	NA	TRBD1	TRBV11-2	CASSLVQGANQPQHF	TGTGCCAGCAGCTTAGTTCAGGGGGCGAATCAGCCCCAGCATTTT
TRBJ2-3	few	NA	TRBV18	CASSRAPSTDTQYF	TGTGCCAGCTCTAGAGCCCCTAGCACAGATACGCAGTATTTT
TRBJ2-7	NA	TRBD1	TRBV28	CASSRQGVREQYF	TGTGCCAGCAGTCGACAGGGGGTAAGGGAGCAGTACTTC
TRBJ2-3	few	NA	TRBV2	CASSEVASTDTQYF	TGTGCCAGCAGTGAAGTAGCGAGCACAGATACGCAGTATTTT
TRBJ2-5	NA	NA	TRBV6-1	CASSEAEQTQYF	TGTGCCAGCAGTGAAGCAGAGCAGACCCAGTACTTC
TRBJ2-5	NA	TRBD1	TRBV2	CASSSGQGEETQYF	TGTGCCAGCAGTTCGGGACAGGGGGAAGAAACCCAGTACTTC
TRBJ2-1	NA	TRBD2	TRBV5-1	CASGSGLAGSYNEQFF	TGCGCCAGCGGCTCGGGACTAGCGGGGTCCTACAATGAGCAGTTCTTC
TRBJ2-3	NA	NA	TRBV7-9	CASSAQGSTDTQYF	TGTGCCAGCAGCGCCCAGGGGAGCACAGATACGCAGTATTTT
TRBJ2-5	NA	NA	TRBV18	CASSPTGSGETQYF	TGTGCCAGCTCACCGACAGGTTCTGGGGAGACCCAGTACTTC
TRBJ1-5	NA	TRBD1	TRBV29-1	CSVGDSGQPQHF	TGCAGCGTCGGGGACAGCGGGCAGCCCCAGCATTTT
TRBJ2-7	NA	TRBD2	TRBV30	CAWRQGFGTSGGSYEQYF	TGTGCCTGGAGGCAAGGGTTCGGGACTAGCGGGGGATCCTACGAGCAGTACTTC
TRBJ2-1	NA	NA	TRBV5-1	CASSHGLALYNEQFF	TGCGCCAGCAGCCATGGACTCGCTTTATACAATGAGCAGTTCTTC
TRBJ2-7	NA	TRBD2	TRBV6-5	CASSRPSGSSYEQYF	TGTGCCAGCAGCCGACCTAGCGGGAGCTCCTACGAGCAGTACTTC
TRBJ2-3	NA	NA	TRBV29-1	CSVEDPLDGASTDTQYF	TGCAGCGTTGAAGATCCGCTTGACGGAGCGAGCACAGATACGCAGTATTTT
TRBJ2-1	NA	NA	TRBV2	CASSQGLNNEQFF	TGTGCCAGCAGTCAGGGTCTTAACAATGAGCAGTTCTTC
TRBJ2-3	NA	NA	TRBV28	CASTAYYLSTDTQYF	TGTGCCAGCACCGCATACTACCTAAGCACAGATACGCAGTATTTT
TRBJ2-5	NA	TRBD1	TRBV2	CASSDSAGGTETQYF	TGTGCCAGCAGTGACTCCGCAGGGGGCACAGAGACCCAGTACTTC
TRBJ2-7	NA	TRBD2	TRBV25-1	CASSGTSAGEQYF	TGTGCCAGCAGTGGGACTAGTGCTGGCGAGCAGTACTTC
TRBJ1-1	NA	NA	TRBV5-4	CASSFRQTSPEAFF	TGTGCCAGCAGCTTCCGACAAACATCCCCTGAAGCTTTCTTT
TRBJ2-7	once	TRBD2	TRBV5-4	CASSSRPGGSSYEQYF	TGTGCCAGCAGCTCGAGGCCCGGCGGGAGCTCCTACGAGCAGTACTTC